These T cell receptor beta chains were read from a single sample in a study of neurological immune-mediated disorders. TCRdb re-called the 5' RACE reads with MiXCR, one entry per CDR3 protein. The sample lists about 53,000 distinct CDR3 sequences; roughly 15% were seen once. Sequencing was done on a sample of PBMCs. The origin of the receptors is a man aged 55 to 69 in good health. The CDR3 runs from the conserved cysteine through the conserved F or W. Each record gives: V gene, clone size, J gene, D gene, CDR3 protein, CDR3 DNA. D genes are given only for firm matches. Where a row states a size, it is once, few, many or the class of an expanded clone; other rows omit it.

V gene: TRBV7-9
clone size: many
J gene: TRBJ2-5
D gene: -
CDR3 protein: CASSPTMGSSETQYF
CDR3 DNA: TGTGCCAGCAGCCCGACCATGGGTAGTTCAGAGACCCAGTACTTC

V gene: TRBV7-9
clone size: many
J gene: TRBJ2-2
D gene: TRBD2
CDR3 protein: CASSLAASGSTGELFF
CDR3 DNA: TGTGCCAGCAGCTTAGCGGCTAGCGGGAGCACCGGGGAGCTGTTTTTT

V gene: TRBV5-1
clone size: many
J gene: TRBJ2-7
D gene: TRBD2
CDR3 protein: CASSGREGPGEQYF
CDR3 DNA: TGCGCCAGCAGTGGGCGGGAGGGCCCTGGCGAGCAGTACTTC

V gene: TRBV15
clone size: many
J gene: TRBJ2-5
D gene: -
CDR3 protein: CATSRDRSVQETQYF
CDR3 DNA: TGTGCCACCAGCAGAGATCGGAGCGTACAAGAGACCCAGTACTTC

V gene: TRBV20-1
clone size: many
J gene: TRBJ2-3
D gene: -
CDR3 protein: CSARDYAGTDTQYF
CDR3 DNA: TGCAGTGCTAGAGATTATGCAGGCACAGATACGCAGTATTTT

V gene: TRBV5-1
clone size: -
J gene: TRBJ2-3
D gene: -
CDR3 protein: CASSLDRVADTQYF
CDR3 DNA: TGCGCCAGCAGCTTGGACAGGGTGGCAGATACGCAGTATTTT

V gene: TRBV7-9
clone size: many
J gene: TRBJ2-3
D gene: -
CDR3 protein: CASSPLAASTDTQYF
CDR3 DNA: TGTGCCAGCAGCCCTCTGGCGGCTAGCACAGATACGCAGTATTTT

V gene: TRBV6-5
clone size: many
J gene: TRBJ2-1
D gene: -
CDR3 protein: CASSYSGLPGDEQFF
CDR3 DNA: TGTGCCAGCAGTTACTCAGGACTACCCGGGGATGAGCAGTTCTTC

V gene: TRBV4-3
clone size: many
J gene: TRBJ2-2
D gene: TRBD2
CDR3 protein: CASSPLAGVIGELFF
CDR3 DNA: TGCGCCAGCAGCCCATTGGCGGGAGTTATCGGGGAGCTGTTTTTT

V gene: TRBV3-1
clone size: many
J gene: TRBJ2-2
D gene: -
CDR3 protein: CASSQMVDPTGELFF
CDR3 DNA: TGTGCCAGCAGCCAAATGGTAGACCCCACCGGGGAGCTGTTTTTT

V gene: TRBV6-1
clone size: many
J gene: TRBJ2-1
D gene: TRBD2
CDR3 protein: CASSEVLAGVYNEQFF
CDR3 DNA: TGTGCCAGCAGTGAGGTACTAGCGGGTGTCTACAATGAGCAGTTCTTC

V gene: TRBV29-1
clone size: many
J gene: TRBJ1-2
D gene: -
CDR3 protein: CSVEWGGYTF
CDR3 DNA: TGCAGCGTTGAATGGGGGGGCTACACCTTC

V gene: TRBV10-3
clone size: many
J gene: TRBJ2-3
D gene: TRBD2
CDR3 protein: CAISERRLAGGSDTQYF
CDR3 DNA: TGTGCCATCAGTGAGCGGAGACTAGCGGGAGGATCAGATACGCAGTATTTT

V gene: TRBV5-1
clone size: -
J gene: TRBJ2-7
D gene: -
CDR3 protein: CASSLAGIYYEQYF
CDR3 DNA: TGCGCCAGCAGCCTGGCGGGAATCTACTACGAGCAGTACTTC

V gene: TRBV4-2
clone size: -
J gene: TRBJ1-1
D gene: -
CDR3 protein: CASKVARNTEAFF
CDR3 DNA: TGTGCCAGCAAGGTGGCTAGGAACACTGAAGCTTTCTTT